The next 30 T cell receptor beta chains were all read from a single sample in a study of T cells in Graves' hyperthyroidism and ophthalmopathy (dated 2019 in TCRdb). Library method: multiplex PCR. Instrument used: Illumina HiSeq 2000. Amplification of TCR beta CDR3 regions was carried out from RNA transcripts. A first-round RT-PCR of the TCR CDR3 used the HTBI primer set with the Qiagen OneStep RT-PCR kit. Through fastp at Q25 and MiXCR, TCRdb rebuilt clones from the public reads, retaining in-frame beta chains. CDR3 protein sequences are deduplicated, and each keeps its most common genes and DNA. The table for this sample lists about 350,000 distinct CDR3 sequences; around a sixth of them were counted only once. The top ten constitute less than 20% of the sample. Input material: blood. The receptors come from a woman in her thirties or forties with Graves' ophthalmopathy.

The J gene is TRBJ1-1, the V gene TRBV15; 8 bases line up with TRBD1. This CDR3 region has 14 residues. V trimming: 4 bases; J trimming: 1 base; junction bases outside the gene matches: 2. Germline CDR1 reads LNHNV; CDR2 reads YYDKDF (reference sequence). The CDR3, as DNA: TGTGCCACCAGCACCGGGACAGGGAACACTGAAGCTTTCTTT. This codes for CATSTGTGNTEAFF.

This rearrangement joins TRBV7-3 to TRBJ2-7; D is ambiguous. The length of the CDR3 is 13 residues. Germline CDR1 and CDR2: SGHTA and FQGTGA. The germline V and J ends were trimmed by 5 bases and 2 bases, with 10 bases remaining between them. The CDR3, as DNA: TGTGCCAGCAGCCCCGACAAGACCTACGAGCAGTACTTC. Amino acid sequence: CASSPDKTYEQYF. Based on the CDR3 plus reference TRBV7-3 and TRBJ2-7, the full variable domain is GAGVSQTPSNKVTEKGKYVELRCDPISGHTALYWYRQSLGQGPEFLIYFQGTGAADDSGLPNDRFFAVRPEGSVSTLKIQRTERGDSAVYLCASSPDKTYEQYFGPGTRLTVT.

The genes are TRBV7-8 and TRBJ2-5, with D possibly being TRBD2 (6 bases). With 4 bases removed from V and 5 bases from J, the gap between germline ends came to 20 bases. The length of the CDR3 is 16 residues. In germline, CDR1 is SGHVS, CDR2 FQNEAQ. In DNA, the CDR3 is TGTGCCAGCAGCTCCTTGAGCGGGCAGCTCGGGGAGACCCAGTACTTC. This encodes CASSSLSGQLGETQYF. Full variable domain (missing parts from reference TRBV7-8 and TRBJ2-5): GAGVSQSPRYKVAKRGQDVALRCDPISGHVSLFWYQQALGQGPEFLTYFQNEAQLDKSGLPSDRFFAERPEGSVSTLKIQRTQQEDSAVYLCASSSLSGQLGETQYFGPGTRLLVL.

The sample holds many counts of this clonotype. The CDR3 DNA reads as TGTGCCAGCAGCCAGTCAATTGGGACGACTGAAGCTTTCTTT. As protein: CASSQSIGTTEAFF. V is TRBV16 and J is TRBJ1-1; tentatively, D is TRBD1 (5 bases). CDR1 is KGHSY and CDR2 is FQNENV in the germline V gene. CDR3 length equals 14 residues. Trimming took off 3 bases at V and 5 bases at J, with 13 bases between the two ends.

There are many counts of this clonotype. V is TRBV28 and J is TRBJ1-5, with D maybe TRBD1 (5 bases). V was trimmed by 8 bases and J by 2 bases, leaving 7 bases between them. CDR3 length: 12 amino acids. Per the germline V gene, CDR1 is MDHEN and CDR2 is SYDVKM. CDR3 region: CASCRGNQPQHF. In nucleotides, the CDR3 is TGTGCCAGCTGCAGGGGCAATCAGCCCCAGCATTTT.

This clonotype occurred many times. The genes are TRBV20-1 and TRBJ2-7; tentatively, D is TRBD2 (6 bases). This CDR3 has 15 amino acids. From germline, CDR1 is DFQATT and CDR2 SNEGSKA (reference sequence). The ends were cut back, 0 bases at V and 3 bases at J, with 15 bases in the middle. The CDR3 nucleotides are TGCAGTGCTAGAGAGTTGGTTGGGGGGAGCTACGAGCAGTACTTC. Residues: CSARELVGGSYEQYF.

At least ten counts were recorded for this clonotype. The gene calls are TRBV7-2 and TRBJ1-1; 7 bases fit TRBD1. There are 14 residues in the CDR3. In germline, CDR1 is SGHTA, CDR2 FQGNSA. V shed 7 bases and J 3 bases; nucleotides not matched to a gene: 8. The CDR3 is CASKDRPGDTEAFF. In DNA, the CDR3 is TGTGCCAGCAAGGACAGGCCTGGGGACACTGAAGCTTTCTTT.

This clonotype occurred many times. The chain uses TRBV30 and TRBJ2-7; perhaps TRBD2 as D (6 bases). Germline V lookup: CDR1 GTSNPN, CDR2 SVGIG (reference sequence). V shed 0 bases and J shed 7 bases, with 13 bases lying between them. This CDR3 contains 13 residues. CDR3 sequence reads: CAWSVGEVGEQYF. The CDR3 DNA reads TGTGCCTGGAGTGTGGGGGAGGTCGGGGAGCAGTACTTC.

The chain joins TRBV7-2 to TRBJ2-7; D is unresolved. CDR1 and CDR2 from the germline V gene are SGHTA and FQGNSA. The CDR3 runs 13 residues. V lost 3 bases to trimming and J lost 4 bases, with 10 bases between them. DNA for the CDR3: TGTGCCAGCAGCTTCACGCAGCTTTACGAGCAGTACTTC. The encoded protein is CASSFTQLYEQYF.

The V gene is TRBV28, the J gene TRBJ1-3; D remains unclear. The CDR3 covers 16 residues. Trimming took off 5 bases at V and 3 bases at J, with 17 bases between the two ends. CDR1 and CDR2 from the germline V gene are MDHEN and SYDVKM. The CDR3 region is CASSMIGGWDGNTIYF. DNA of the CDR3: TGTGCCAGCAGTATGATTGGAGGATGGGATGGAAACACCATATATTTT. The entire variable domain, with the rest obtained from reference TRBV28 and TRBJ1-3, is as follows: DVKVTQSSRYLVKRTGEKVFLECVQDMDHENMFWYRQDPGLGLRLIYFSYDVKMKEKGDIPEGYSVSREKKERFSLILESASTNQTSMYLCASSMIGGWDGNTIYFGEGSWLTVV.

This clonotype was seen many times. The chain uses TRBV12-3 or TRBV12-4 and TRBJ1-1; possibly TRBD1 for D (6 bases). The CDR3 consists of 12 residues. The V and J ends lost 7 bases and 10 bases respectively, with 16 bases between them. DNA of the CDR3: TGTGCCAGCAAACAGAGGGGGTCAGGAGCTTTCTTT. Residues: CASKQRGSGAFF.

This clonotype was observed at least ten times. The V call is TRBV12-3 or TRBV12-4, the J call TRBJ2-3; D gene unclear. Trimming took 5 bases from V and 2 from J, leaving 14 bases between them. The CDR3 has 15 residues. CDR3 DNA: TGTGCCAGCAGTCCCTCGGCAGACAACACAGATACGCAGTATTTT. Amino acids: CASSPSADNTDTQYF.

This clonotype has ten or more counts. This chain connects TRBV19 to TRBJ2-7; 7 nucleotides agree with TRBD1. V lost 0 bases, J lost 1 base, and 3 bases stayed unmatched. The CDR3 is 15 residues long. CDR1 LNHDA and CDR2 SQIVND come from the germline V gene (reference sequence). Here the CDR3 reads CASSIEHRGSYEQYF. DNA of the CDR3: TGTGCCAGTAGTATAGAGCACAGGGGATCCTACGAGCAGTACTTC.

This clonotype was counted at least ten times. The chain uses TRBV6-5 and TRBJ1-6; 8 bases are shared with TRBD1. Germline V CDR1 and CDR2: MNHEY, SVGAGI. This CDR3 spans 14 amino acids. Trimming at V came to 6 bases and at J to 7 bases, leaving 5 bases not matched to a gene. The CDR3 DNA is TGTGCCAGCAGACGGACAGGGTGGAATTCACCCCTCCACTTT. Encoded protein: CASRRTGWNSPLHF.

This clonotype was recorded at least ten times. The J gene is TRBJ1-2, the V gene TRBV14; D unresolved. Between the trimmed V and J ends, which lost 0 bases and 7 bases, there was a span of 15 bases. In germline, CDR1 is SGHDN, CDR2 FVKESK. The CDR3 runs to 15 residues. Here the CDR3 reads CASSQDIFGTIGYTF. Written as DNA, the CDR3 is TGTGCCAGCAGCCAAGATATATTCGGAACTATTGGCTACACCTTC.

This clonotype was picked up many times. V usage is TRBV20-1 and J usage is TRBJ1-5; D gene uncertain. V was shortened by 0 bases and J by 2 bases, with 14 bases between the two germline ends. Looked up from germline, CDR1 is DFQATT and CDR2 is SNEGSKA (reference sequence). This CDR3 contains 16 residues. CDR3 sequence: CSAREPAGSGNQPQHF. CDR3 in DNA: TGCAGTGCTAGAGAGCCCGCGGGTAGCGGCAATCAGCCCCAGCATTTT.

The sample holds many counts of this clonotype. V usage is TRBV12-3 or TRBV12-4 and J usage is TRBJ1-2, with 9 bases identical to TRBD1. This CDR3 region has 13 residues. With V trimmed by 6 bases and J by 6 bases, 5 bases remained unmatched. The CDR3 coding sequence is TGTGCCAGCAGCCCCGGGACAGGGCATGGCTACACCTTC. Translating gives CASSPGTGHGYTF.

This clonotype was seen more than once but under ten times. The gene calls are TRBV7-2 and TRBJ1-3; 9 bases match TRBD1. The CDR3 runs to 15 residues. Germline V gene lookup returns CDR1 SGHTA and CDR2 FQGNSA. V gave up 7 bases and J gave up 0 bases; unmatched junction bases: 4. CDR3 in DNA: TGTGCCAGCACCACGACAGGGGGCTCTGGAAACACCATATATTTT. This encodes CASTTTGGSGNTIYF.

This clonotype was detected only a few times. CDR3 sequence: CSAKTSGSIIGELFF. As DNA, the CDR3 is TGCAGTGCTAAAACTAGCGGGAGTATCATCGGGGAGCTGTTTTTT. The gene calls are TRBV20-1 and TRBJ2-2, with 11 positions matching TRBD2. This CDR3 has 15 amino acids. Germline V gene data show CDR1 as DFQATT and CDR2 as SNEGSKA (reference sequence). J was trimmed by 7 bases and V by 4 bases; bases with no gene match: 8.

This clonotype came up many times. V usage is TRBV6-2 or TRBV6-3 and J usage is TRBJ1-5; no clear D gene. Trimming stripped 5 bases from V and 2 bases from J, with 10 bases between. CDR1 is MNHEY, CDR2 SVGEGT, per germline. The CDR3 sequence is 14 residues long. The CDR3 here is CASSRLVGNQPQHF. The DNA for the CDR3 is TGTGCCAGCAGTAGACTGGTGGGCAATCAGCCCCAGCATTTT.

This clonotype was seen repeatedly, ten times or more. The J gene is TRBJ2-7, the V gene TRBV27, with D possibly matching TRBD2 (5 bases). The CDR3 spans 15 residues. V was trimmed by 8 bases and J by 0 bases, leaving 17 bases between them. The V gene's germline CDR1 is MNHEY and CDR2 SMNVEV (reference sequence). The CDR3: CASRRGGGFSYEQYF. For the CDR3, the DNA is TGTGCCAGCCGAAGAGGAGGAGGCTTCTCCTACGAGCAGTACTTC.

This clonotype occurred many times. The J gene is TRBJ1-1, the V gene TRBV4-1, with D unclear. The V gene lost 1 base and the J gene lost 4 bases, with 13 bases spanning the gap. This CDR3 spans 15 amino acids. Looked up from germline, CDR1 is MGHRA and CDR2 is YSYEKL. CDR3 bases: TGCGCCAGCAGCCAAGCCCTTCGGGATGGCACTGAAGCTTTCTTT. Encoded protein: CASSQALRDGTEAFF.

This clonotype appeared many times. The chain couples TRBV9 to TRBJ2-5, with unresolved D. Trimming took 1 base from V and 3 from J, leaving 7 bases between them. Germline values: CDR1 SGDLS, CDR2 YYNGEE. This CDR3 has 13 amino acids. The CDR3: CASSVTFKETQYF. CDR3 DNA: TGTGCCAGCAGCGTAACCTTTAAAGAGACCCAGTACTTC.

There are many counts of this clonotype. The genes are TRBV5-1 and TRBJ2-2, with 10 bases aligning to TRBD2. The CDR3 loop spans 15 amino acids. Looked up from germline, CDR1 is SGHRS and CDR2 is YFSETQ. After removal of 3 bases from V and 6 bases from J, the junction contained 5 bases not matched to a gene. Here the CDR3 reads CASSSGTSEAGELFF. The CDR3 nucleotides read TGCGCCAGCAGCTCCGGGACTAGCGAGGCCGGGGAGCTGTTTTTT. Based on the CDR3 plus reference TRBV5-1 and TRBJ2-2, the full variable domain is KAGVTQTPRYLIKTRGQQVTLSCSPISGHRSVSWYQQTPGQGLQFLFEYFSETQRNKGNFPGRFSGRQFSNSRSEMNVSTLELGDSALYLCASSSGTSEAGELFFGEGSRLTVL.

This clonotype was detected many times. V usage is TRBV12-3 or TRBV12-4 and J usage is TRBJ2-7; D remains ambiguous. CDR3 length equals 11 residues. Deletions cut 5 bases from V and 3 bases from J, with 5 bases between. In DNA form, the CDR3 reads TGTGCCAGCAGTGTCCACTACGAGCAGTACTTC. Its translation is CASSVHYEQYF.

This clonotype was detected ten times or more. This CDR3 is CASSFQSPGQGAYEQYF. CDR3 nucleotides: TGTGCCAGCAGCTTCCAATCGCCGGGACAGGGGGCGTACGAGCAGTACTTC. J is TRBJ2-7 and V is TRBV12-3 or TRBV12-4; 12 nucleotides line up with TRBD1. J lost 4 bases, V lost 6 bases, and 13 bases had no gene match. This CDR3 has 17 residues.

This clonotype was seen repeatedly, ten times or more. This rearrangement joins TRBV28 to TRBJ2-7; no definite D call. CDR1 MDHEN and CDR2 SYDVKM come from the germline V gene. The CDR3 runs to 14 residues. Trimming removed 3 bases at V and 0 bases at J, with 9 bases between. This CDR3 is CASSFEGPSYEQYF. The CDR3 DNA reads as TGTGCCAGCAGTTTTGAAGGTCCCTCCTACGAGCAGTACTTC.

This clonotype was recorded at least ten times. The gene calls are TRBV7-8 and TRBJ2-7; D is perhaps TRBD1 (5 bases). CDR3 length: 14 residues. The germline CDR1 and CDR2 sequences are SGHVS and FQNEAQ. V gave up 5 bases and J gave up 2 bases, with 13 bases separating them. CDR3: CASSPNPGTYEQYF. CDR3 nucleotide sequence: TGTGCCAGCAGCCCGAATCCAGGGACCTACGAGCAGTACTTC.

V gene TRBV12-3 or TRBV12-4 combines with J gene TRBJ1-5; 7 bases agree with TRBD1. Losses at the gene ends were 8 bases for V and 6 bases for J; bases not matched to a gene: 16. There are 16 residues in the CDR3. The CDR3 region has the DNA TGTGCCAGCGTATCGAGAGACAGGGTTTTGCCTCAGCCCCAGCATTTT. Protein product: CASVSRDRVLPQPQHF.

This clonotype showed up many times. V gene TRBV20-1 combines with J gene TRBJ2-5; 7 positions agree with TRBD1. The CDR3 covers 17 residues. Trimming took 6 bases from V and 0 from J; bases not matched to a gene: 16. Per germline, CDR1 DFQATT and CDR2 SNEGSKA (reference sequence). This CDR3 is CSANVYYSRGYQETQYF. The CDR3 DNA sequence: TGCAGTGCCAACGTTTATTATAGCAGGGGGTACCAAGAGACCCAGTACTTC.